The present T cell receptor (beta chain) was sequenced within a study of early T cells in non-severe SARS-CoV-2 infection. Findings and limits, study-wide: CD4 and private specificities were missed by VDJdb matching, which favored anti-spike CD8 responses.

About this clonotype itself: Its target is not known.

Researchers tagged individual cDNA molecules with unique molecular identifiers. TCRdb reanalysed the 5' RACE reads using MiXCR and keeps one entry per CDR3 protein. This table holds roughly 61,000 distinct CDR3 sequences, 13% found once. With 7 bases removed from V and 0 bases from J, the gap between germline ends came to 9 bases. Germline-derived CDR1 and CDR2 are MNHEY and SVGEGT. This CDR3 spans 13 amino acids. Sequences were derived from whole blood, sampled at baseline. The J gene is TRBJ1-1, the V gene TRBV6-2 or TRBV6-3; D is uncertain. This receptor was obtained from an adult who was a healthcare worker with PCR-confirmed SARS-CoV-2 infection or an uninfected control (not recorded which). The CDR3 protein is CASIQTVNTEAFF. The CDR3 DNA sequence: TGTGCCAGCATTCAAACAGTGAACACTGAAGCTTTCTTT.